The 23 T cell receptor beta chains presented below share a single source sample, sequenced in a study of post-analysis software for immune sequencing data. Unique molecular identifiers had been added to the TCR beta cDNA libraries. A single record per CDR3 protein comes from TCRdb applying MiXCR to the PCR reads. The sample records fewer than 900,000 distinct CDR3 sequences, around 42% being singletons. These receptors have no known antigen. Study-wide results and limits: Compared with controls, patients had more of about 5 TRBV segments, including TRBV5-6, TRBV5-1 and TRBV20-1.

The sample consisted of blood. The receptors here all came from a girl under 18 with multiple sclerosis.

The sample holds a few counts of this clonotype. The chain couples TRBV12-3 or TRBV12-4 to TRBJ1-1, with 7 bases fitting TRBD1. Trimming took 7 bases from V and 4 from J; bases not matched to a gene: 9. CDR3 length: 14 residues. The CDR3 DNA reads as TGTGCCAGCACCTCGACAGGGTGGGTCACTGAAGCTTTCTTT. It codes for CASTSTGWVTEAFF.

This clonotype was detected a few times. This chain uses TRBV30 with TRBJ1-2; D gene ambiguous. CDR1 GTSNPN and CDR2 SVGIG come from the germline V gene (reference sequence). The ends were cut back, 2 bases at V and 11 bases at J, with 12 bases in the middle. The CDR3 runs to 11 residues. Here the CDR3 reads CAWSRGSLYTF. The CDR3 coding sequence is TGTGCCTGGAGTCGGGGTTCCCTATACACCTTC.

This chain uses TRBV7-3 with TRBJ2-1, with 11 bases aligning to TRBD2. J was trimmed by 10 bases and V by 5 bases; bases with no gene match: 10. Germline V gene data show CDR1 as SGHTA and CDR2 as FQGTGA. The CDR3 is 15 amino acids. Here the CDR3 reads CASSPASGRPHEQFF. The CDR3 DNA reads as TGTGCCAGCAGCCCCGCTAGCGGGAGGCCCCACGAGCAGTTCTTC.

This clonotype was counted only a few times. The gene calls are TRBV20-1 and TRBJ2-1, with 7 nucleotides matching TRBD1. CDR1 and CDR2 from the germline V gene are DFQATT and SNEGSKA (reference sequence). Trimming cost V 8 bases and J 13 bases; bases outside gene matches: 11. CDR3 length: 11 residues. Here the CDR3 reads CSLHRDSQQFF. For the CDR3, the DNA is TGCAGTCTCCACCGGGACAGCCAACAGTTCTTC.

This clonotype was counted a few times. V usage is TRBV4-3 and J usage is TRBJ2-6; TRBD2 matches at 7 bases. The germline V gene has CDR1 LGHNA and CDR2 YSLEER. V lost 4 bases, J lost 0 bases, and 15 bases stayed unmatched. This CDR3 has 20 residues. CDR3 residues: CASSRSASAGGGSGANVLTF. In DNA, the CDR3 is TGCGCCAGCAGCCGAAGCGCGTCTGCGGGCGGGGGCTCTGGGGCCAACGTCCTGACTTTC.

This sequence joins TRBV6-5 and TRBJ2-2, with TRBD1 matching over 7 bases. CDR1 and CDR2 from the germline V gene are MNHEY and SVGAGI. This CDR3 has 18 residues. V lost 0 bases to trimming and J lost 3 bases; unmatched junction nucleotides: 10. The CDR3, as DNA: TGTGCCAGCAGTTACTCGTTAGGGGGCCAGCCGGACACCGGGGAGCTGTTTTTT. Protein product: CASSYSLGGQPDTGELFF.

This clonotype was found a few times. The gene calls are TRBV27 and TRBJ2-7; 10 nucleotides align to TRBD2. Germline V CDR1 and CDR2: MNHEY, SMNVEV (reference sequence). This CDR3 comprises 14 residues. With V trimmed by 4 bases and J by 3 bases, 3 bases remained unmatched. The chain's CDR3 is CASSSSGSGYEQYF. The CDR3 DNA sequence: TGTGCCAGCAGTTCTAGCGGGAGCGGCTACGAGCAGTACTTC.

This chain connects TRBV28 to TRBJ1-1; D is unclear. CDR1 is MDHEN and CDR2 is SYDVKM in the germline V gene. V was trimmed by 6 bases and J by 4 bases, leaving 12 bases between them. This CDR3 contains 13 residues. For the CDR3, the DNA is TGTGCCAGCAGCCCCCATCATGGCACTGAAGCTTTCTTT. Residues: CASSPHHGTEAFF.

The chain is built from TRBV28 and TRBJ1-6; TRBD1 matches 8 bases. CDR1 is MDHEN, CDR2 SYDVKM, per germline. CDR3 length equals 14 residues. V dropped 6 bases and J dropped 18; count of bases not matched to a gene: 16. The CDR3 reads CASSSGGRGLLPHF. The CDR3 region has the DNA TGTGCCAGCAGCTCAGGGGGCCGAGGCCTGCTCCCCCACTTT.

The chain couples TRBV6-1 to TRBJ2-7; D possibly corresponds to TRBD1 (5 bases). The CDR3 has 13 amino acids. Trimming left V 7 bases short and J 4 bases short, with 14 bases between. CDR1 is MNHNS and CDR2 is SASEGT in the germline V gene. Here the CDR3 reads CASNVGPGYEQYF. The DNA for the CDR3 is TGTGCCAGCAATGTGGGGCCAGGGTACGAGCAGTACTTC.

The gene calls are TRBV12-3 or TRBV12-4 and TRBJ2-1, with TRBD2 matching over 12 bases. V dropped 6 bases and J dropped 3; count of bases not matched to a gene: 6. The CDR3 runs 16 residues. CDR3 loop: CASRLLAGGYYNEQFF. In DNA form, the CDR3 reads TGTGCCAGCAGGCTACTAGCGGGAGGTTACTACAATGAGCAGTTCTTC.

This clonotype came up many times. The chain couples TRBV12-3 or TRBV12-4 to TRBJ1-1; D possibly corresponds to TRBD1 (6 bases). Trimming pared 2 bases from V and 3 bases from J, leaving 10 bases between. This CDR3 region has 14 residues. The CDR3 sequence: CASSLRRGDTEAFF. CDR3 sequence (DNA): TGTGCCAGCAGTTTACGAAGGGGGGACACTGAAGCTTTCTTT.

The V gene is TRBV5-1, the J gene TRBJ2-5, with TRBD2 identical over 9 bases. Germline V gene data show CDR1 as SGHRS and CDR2 as YFSETQ. V shed 6 bases and J 4 bases; nucleotides not matched to a gene: 19. This CDR3 comprises 18 residues. The CDR3 sequence is CASNKVAGEGNLGETQYF. The CDR3 coding sequence is TGCGCCAGCAACAAAGTAGCGGGAGAGGGGAATTTGGGAGAGACCCAGTACTTC. Variable domain in full (rest from reference TRBV5-1 and TRBJ2-5): KAGVTQTPRYLIKTRGQQVTLSCSPISGHRSVSWYQQTPGQGLQFLFEYFSETQRNKGNFPGRFSGRQFSNSRSEMNVSTLELGDSALYLCASNKVAGEGNLGETQYFGPGTRLLVL.

This clonotype has at least ten counts. This rearrangement joins TRBV29-1 to TRBJ2-3; D gene unclear. Trimming stripped 4 bases from V and 5 bases from J, with 7 bases between. This CDR3 region has 11 residues. The germline V gene encodes CDR1 SQVTM and CDR2 ANQGSEA. CDR3 DNA: TGCAGCGTTGGGGTAGAAGATACGCAGTATTTT. It encodes CSVGVEDTQYF.

The CDR3, as DNA: TGCAGTGCTCGAGGACTAGCGCGCTACGAGCAGTACTTC. Translating it yields CSARGLARYEQYF. The chain recombines TRBV20-1 with TRBJ2-7, with 9 bases that match TRBD2. After removal of 5 bases from V and 3 bases from J, the junction contained 5 bases not matched to a gene. Germline V CDR1 and CDR2: DFQATT, SNEGSKA (reference sequence). This CDR3 contains 13 residues.

The chain uses TRBV3-1 and TRBJ2-3; 14 nucleotides agree with TRBD2. The V and J ends lost 0 bases and 4 bases, in that order; junction bases with no gene match: 6. This CDR3 has 18 residues. The V gene's germline CDR1 is LGHDT and CDR2 YNNKEL (reference sequence). CDR3 DNA sequence: TGTGCCAGCAGCCAAGATGGGACTAGCGGGAGTTTTGCAGATACGCAGTATTTT. Protein product: CASSQDGTSGSFADTQYF.

The rearrangement links TRBV20-1 to TRBJ2-5, with 8 bases identical to TRBD1. Judging by the DNA end, TRBJ2-7 fits better; the J call may be wrong. The CDR3 is 15 amino acids. CDR1 and CDR2 from the germline V gene are DFQATT and SNEGSKA (reference sequence). Here the CDR3 DNA reads TGCAGTGCTGGGCTCCGGGACAGGCGGTGGGACGAGCAGTACTTC. This sequence encodes CSAGLRDRRWDEQYF.

The chain links TRBV7-2 to TRBJ1-2; perhaps TRBD1 as D (6 bases). The CDR3 has 14 amino acids. The V end lost 4 bases, the J end lost 4 bases, and 13 bases lay between the germline ends. Per the germline V gene, CDR1 is SGHTA and CDR2 is FQGNSA. CDR3: CASSSTGWGYGYTF. CDR3 coding DNA: TGTGCCAGCAGCTCCACAGGGTGGGGCTATGGCTACACCTTC.

The rearrangement joins TRBV12-3 or TRBV12-4 to TRBJ1-1, with D perhaps TRBD1 (5 bases). The CDR3 runs to 12 residues. V was pared by 2 bases and J by 7 bases, with 8 bases between. The CDR3 loop reads CASSLPGGEAFF. The DNA for the CDR3 is TGTGCCAGCAGTTTACCCGGGGGTGAAGCTTTCTTT.

The V and J genes are TRBV27 and TRBJ2-7; tentative D call: TRBD2 (6 bases). CDR1 and CDR2 from the germline V gene are MNHEY and SMNVEV (reference sequence). The CDR3 covers 14 residues. V shed 0 bases and J shed 2 bases, with 8 bases lying between them. CDR3 coding DNA: TGTGCCAGCAGTTTATCGGAGGGACCCTACGAGCAGTACTTC. This codes for CASSLSEGPYEQYF.

The genes are TRBV24-1 and TRBJ2-5, with 8 bases identical to TRBD1. V lost 4 bases to trimming and J lost 5 bases; unmatched junction nucleotides: 11. The CDR3 is made up of 16 amino acids. The germline gives CDR1 KGHDR, CDR2 SFDVKD. DNA for the CDR3: TGTGCCACCAGTGAGCCTACGGACAGGGAACGGGAGACCCAGTACTTC. It translates to CATSEPTDRERETQYF.

CDR3 protein: CSVGDTGSGGTQYF. In DNA form, the CDR3 reads TGCAGCGTCGGCGATACAGGGTCGGGAGGGACCCAGTACTTC. This sequence joins TRBV29-1 and TRBJ2-5; TRBD2 might be the D (7 bases). Germline CDR1 and CDR2: SQVTM and ANQGSEA. V was clipped by 6 bases and J by 7 bases, with 21 bases between them. The CDR3 spans 14 residues.

A few counts support this clonotype. The chain couples TRBV6-1 to TRBJ2-7, with 8 bases fitting TRBD1. J lost 1 base, V lost 5 bases, and 13 bases had no gene match. Germline CDR1 is MNHNS and CDR2 is SASEGT. The CDR3 has 17 amino acids. The CDR3 DNA reads TGTGCCAGCAGTAAGCTACTCTCGGGACAGGATTCCTACGAGCAGTACTTC. It codes for CASSKLLSGQDSYEQYF.